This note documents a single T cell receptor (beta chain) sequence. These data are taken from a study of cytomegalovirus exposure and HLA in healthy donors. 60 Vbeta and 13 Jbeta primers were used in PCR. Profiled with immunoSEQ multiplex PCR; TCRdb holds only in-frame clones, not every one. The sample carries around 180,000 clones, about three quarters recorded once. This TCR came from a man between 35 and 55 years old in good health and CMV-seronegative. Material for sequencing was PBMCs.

CDR3: CASSLVAGGLNEQFF. For the CDR3, the DNA is TGTGCCAGCAGCTTAGTAGCGGGGGGGCTGAATGAGCAGTTCTTC. The rearrangement uses TRBV7-2 and TRBJ2-1; TRBD2 agrees at 11 bases. Germline CDR1 reads SGHTA; CDR2 reads FQGNSA. The CDR3 runs 15 residues. V shed 1 base, J shed 7 bases, and the junction held 3 bases outside the gene matches.